This T cell receptor (beta chain) was sequenced during a study of blood T cell repertoires in COVID-19 (dated by TCRdb to the early 2020s). Broadly, across the study: Samples covering the acute and convalescent phases of COVID-19 were provided by collaborators in the United States, Italy and Spain. The prospective study material was composed of cDNA or gDNA derived from T cells, B-cell-depleted T cells, or PBMCs. Samples came from the ongoing ImmuneRACE study (first 160 participants) plus 1,254 subjects from 6 global collaborators. Where HLA class I and class II types were available, the types were taken from metadata supplied by the sample provider, not from assay-based typing. Deeply sampled blood TCRbeta repertoires from subjects exposed to, actively infected with, or recovered from COVID-19 were included in the dataset. Sample metadata almost always included a de-identified subject ID, COVID-19 status, age in years and sex. The repertoires were released in a freely available public database meant as a resource for research on the immune response to SARS-CoV-2.

Relative to germline, V is missing 4 bases and J is missing 7 bases, with 9 bases of the junction outside any gene match. Looking up the germline V gene yields CDR1 KGHSH and CDR2 LQKENI. The CDR3 has 15 amino acids, counting the end cysteine and phenylalanine. Left in the record is the CDR3 DNA by itself, 45 bases read in frame from the first base. A second Seattle source provided samples from volunteer blood donors who had recovered from COVID-19. Whole blood was collected in K2EDTA tubes by collaborating institutions according to the institutions' own protocols. Collaborator samples were shipped for TCRbeta analysis as frozen whole blood, isolated PBMCs, or DNA extracted from either sample type. This clone has only one observation. Its antigen remains undetermined. No quality values exist for individual bases; no much larger clone is one base distant. The immunoSEQ Assay, a bias-controlled multiplex PCR, was used to amplify TCRbeta CDR3 regions from genomic DNA. As for the authors' bioinformatics: The number of nucleated cells in each sample was estimated from the amplification of reference gene primers within the assay. Sequence reads were collapsed and filtered to measure the absolute abundance of every unique TCRbeta CDR3 rearrangement. Productive Simpson clonality was computed per sample as the square root of Simpson's diversity index over productive rearrangements. Not all clones reach the TCRdb copy of this immuneACCESS table, which keeps in-frame sequences only. Checked studies attribute under half of the gap to unresolved V genes and leave the rest unexplained. The V and J calls and clone size were taken over from that table, and D and trimming were inferred from the DNA. Across this sample there are 200,000 to 250,000 clones, with 70% to 90% seen only once. The ten most abundant clones make up roughly 12% of the sample.

What the research found in general, with its limitations: How much clinical and demographic metadata was included differed by source and by participant, and the metadata was provided uncurated.

This receptor chain uses TRBV18 and TRBJ2-1, and TRBD2 matches 8 of the central bases. The sequenced sample was peripheral blood. The TCR comes from a woman in her late teens or twenties who had recovered from COVID-19. The sequence in DNA is TGTGCCAGCTCACTACTTAGCGGGATGGGAAATGAGCAGTTCTTC. It translates to CASSLLSGMGNEQFF.